Detailed here is one T cell receptor (beta chain). Its antigen remains unidentified. This sample is drawn from a study of shared clonotypes between healthy human individuals. The V gene lost 8 bases and the J gene lost 6 bases, with 13 bases spanning the gap. Germline lookup yields CDR1 DFQATT and CDR2 SNEGSKA (reference sequence). The CDR3 has 11 residues. Original processing methods: ImmunoSEQ output lacked quality scores and full-length reads, limiting matched filtering. Profiling relied on immunoSEQ multiplex PCR, and the TCRdb table lists in-frame clones only, not all of them. V and J calls and clone size come straight from that table; D and trimming were deduced from the DNA. The sample contains roughly 1,500,000 clones, 98% of which appear only once. Study results and caveats: About 5% of naive CD4 clonotypes were shared across four donors.

The gene calls are TRBV20-1 and TRBJ1-2; the D gene is possibly TRBD1 (5 bases). The specimen sequenced was naive CD4+ T cells sorted from blood. The subset denotes: CD45RA+ positively selected. The receptor was derived from a man between 25 and 39 years old in good health. CDR3 sequence: CSSPRGHGYTF. DNA for the CDR3: TGCAGTTCACCCCGGGGCCATGGCTACACCTTC.